The 29 T cell receptor beta chains reported below all come from one sample, sequenced in a study of blood T cell repertoires in COVID-19. Sequencing used immunoSEQ multiplex PCR; TCRdb keeps in-frame clones, though not all of them. The sample lists tens of thousands of clones; about nine tenths were seen once. The sample consisted of peripheral blood. All receptors derive from a woman over 75 with acute or convalescent COVID-19.

This CDR3 reads CASRQGSGGNYGYTF. In nucleotides, the CDR3 is TGTGCCAGCCGGCAGGGGAGCGGCGGTAACTATGGCTACACCTTC. The chain carries TRBV3-1 (or the pseudogene TRBV3-2) and TRBJ1-2; TRBD1 might be the D (6 bases). Germline lookup yields CDR1 LGHDT and CDR2 YNNKEL (reference sequence). The length of the CDR3 is 15 residues. V was trimmed by 8 bases and J by 1 base, leaving 17 bases between them.

The chain employs TRBV9 and TRBJ2-3; no clear D. The CDR3 consists of 14 residues. V was clipped by 0 bases and J by 0 bases, with 5 bases between them. Germline CDR1 is SGDLS and CDR2 is YYNGEE. Here the CDR3 reads CASSVGLSTDTQYF. CDR3 DNA: TGTGCCAGCAGCGTAGGACTTAGCACAGATACGCAGTATTTT.

This chain joins TRBV6-1 and TRBJ2-4; TRBD1 matches 9 bases. The CDR3 contains 15 residues. J lost 7 bases, V lost 1 base, and 5 bases had no gene match. CDR1 MNHNS and CDR2 SASEGT come from the germline V gene. This CDR3 is CASSEGQGVLNIQYF. In DNA, the CDR3 is TGTGCCAGCAGTGAAGGACAGGGGGTTTTGAACATTCAGTACTTC.

The chain combines TRBV15 with TRBJ2-4; the match to TRBD1 covers 8 bases. CDR1 and CDR2 from the germline V gene are LNHNV and YYDKDF (reference sequence). J gave up 5 bases and V 0 bases, and 3 bases lay outside the gene matches. This CDR3 spans 15 amino acids. CDR3 in DNA: TGTGCCACCAGCAGAGAGGACAGGGTCGAAAACATTCAGTACTTC. Encoded protein: CATSREDRVENIQYF.

The sample holds one count of this clone. The CDR3 bases are TGCACCAGCAGCCAAGGTCGCCCTAGCGGGGAGTACACAGATACGCAGTATTTT. This translates into CTSSQGRPSGEYTDTQYF. This chain links TRBV1 with TRBJ2-3; TRBD2, as called in the table, went unchecked against the DNA. TRBV1 represents a pseudogene. The CDR3 extends over 18 amino acids.

The chain carries TRBV2 and TRBJ1-2; possible D gene TRBD1, 5 bases. Germline-derived CDR1 and CDR2 are SNHLY and FYNNEI. This CDR3 region has 12 residues. Trimming cost V 7 bases and J 3 bases, with 9 bases left between them. The CDR3 DNA sequence: TGTGCCAGCACAGGGCTGGACTATGGCTACACCTTC. Translation: CASTGLDYGYTF.

Turning to this clone: Other DNA sequences from this sample encode an identical CDR3 as well. The V call is TRBV3-1 (or the pseudogene TRBV3-2), the J call TRBJ2-1; 14 positions match TRBD2. V shed 1 base and J 4 bases; nucleotides not matched to a gene: 0. The CDR3 consists of 16 residues. Germline V gives CDR1 LGHDT, CDR2 YNNKEL (reference sequence). CDR3 sequence (DNA): TGTGCCAGCAGCCAAGGACTAGCGGGGGGGTACAATGAGCAGTTCTTC. Translation gives CASSQGLAGGYNEQFF.

This chain links TRBV20-1 with TRBJ1-1; D not resolved. The germline V gene has CDR1 DFQATT and CDR2 SNEGSKA (reference sequence). The V end lost 6 bases, the J end lost 7 bases, and 12 bases lay between the germline ends. The CDR3 has 11 residues. The CDR3 DNA is TGCAGTGCCCTCGTCACTTATGAAGCTTTCTTT. The encoded protein is CSALVTYEAFF.

This chain uses TRBV3-1 (or the pseudogene TRBV3-2) with TRBJ2-1, with 7 bases lining up with TRBD2. V shed 5 bases, J shed 2 bases, and the junction held 9 bases outside the gene matches. The CDR3 sequence is 16 residues long. Per germline, CDR1 LGHDT and CDR2 YNNKEL (reference sequence). As DNA, the CDR3 is TGTGCCAGCAGCTCCATGACTAGCAACCCCTACAATGAGCAGTTCTTC. Amino acid sequence: CASSSMTSNPYNEQFF.

This chain joins TRBV5-1 and TRBJ2-3; the match to TRBD2 covers 8 bases. CDR1 is SGHRS and CDR2 is YFSETQ in the germline V gene. The CDR3 runs to 16 residues. After removal of 0 bases from V and 1 base from J, the junction contained 4 bases not matched to a gene. This CDR3 is CASSLGAAGGTDTQYF. DNA of the CDR3: TGCGCCAGCAGCTTGGGTGCAGCGGGGGGCACAGATACGCAGTATTTT.

V and J are TRBV5-1 and TRBJ2-7; 12 bases agree with TRBD1. Losses at the gene ends were 1 base for V and 5 bases for J; bases not matched to a gene: 7. Germline V gives CDR1 SGHRS, CDR2 YFSETQ. The CDR3 consists of 16 residues. The CDR3: CASSLQPGTGGHEQYF. Here the CDR3 DNA reads TGCGCCAGCAGCTTGCAGCCCGGGACAGGGGGCCACGAGCAGTACTTC. The whole variable domain, filled in from reference TRBV5-1 and TRBJ2-7, reads KAGVTQTPRYLIKTRGQQVTLSCSPISGHRSVSWYQQTPGQGLQFLFEYFSETQRNKGNFPGRFSGRQFSNSRSEMNVSTLELGDSALYLCASSLQPGTGGHEQYFGPGTRLTVT.

This clone was counted between two and nine times. The chain is built from TRBV14 and TRBJ1-1, with a weak D call TRBD1 (5 bases). Per the germline V gene, CDR1 is SGHDN and CDR2 is FVKESK. The V end was cut by 0 bases, the J end by 5 bases, with 16 bases between. The CDR3 is 16 residues long. Here the CDR3 reads CASSQDGGPRGTEAFF. The CDR3 region has the DNA TGTGCCAGCAGCCAAGATGGGGGACCACGGGGGACTGAAGCTTTCTTT.

The chain links TRBV30 to TRBJ2-7, with 8 bases identical to TRBD1. From germline, CDR1 is GTSNPN and CDR2 SVGIG (reference sequence). V was pared by 0 bases and J by 2 bases, with 6 bases of the junction left unmatched. The length of the CDR3 is 15 residues. CDR3 loop: CAWSVAGGNPYEQYF. The CDR3, as DNA: TGTGCCTGGAGTGTAGCAGGGGGCAACCCCTACGAGCAGTACTTC.

This clone was recorded a few times. This rearrangement joins TRBV7-6 to TRBJ2-1, with 9 bases that match TRBD1. V was pared by 1 base and J by 5 bases, with 3 bases of the junction left unmatched. Germline CDR1 reads SGHVS; CDR2 reads FNYEAQ. The CDR3 has 15 amino acids. The CDR3, as DNA: TGTGCCAGCAGCTTAGAACAGGGGGCCCACAATGAGCAGTTCTTC. Its translation is CASSLEQGAHNEQFF. Filled out from reference TRBV7-6 and TRBJ2-1, the complete variable domain reads GAGVSQSPRYKVTKRGQDVALRCDPISGHVSLYWYRQALGQGPEFLTYFNYEAQQDKSGLPNDRFSAERPEGSISTLTIQRTEQRDSAMYRCASSLEQGAHNEQFFGPGTRLTVL.

This chain uses TRBV6-5 with TRBJ2-7; D is perhaps TRBD2 (5 bases). V lost 6 bases, J lost 0 bases, and 12 bases lay in between. CDR1 is MNHEY and CDR2 is SVGAGI in the germline V gene. The CDR3 contains 14 residues. The CDR3 region is CASSPRGSSYEQYV. CDR3 nucleotides: TGTGCCAGCAGCCCACGGGGTAGCTCCTACGAGCAGTACGTC.

The CDR3 protein is CASSSTGSDTDTQYF. CDR3 coding DNA: TGTGCCAGCAGCTCAACAGGGTCAGACACAGATACGCAGTATTTT. This chain uses TRBV11-2 with TRBJ2-3; possibly TRBD1 for D (6 bases). There are 15 residues in the CDR3. V lost 4 bases and J lost 2, with 13 bases in between. Germline lookup yields CDR1 SGHAT and CDR2 FQNNGV.

This clone was observed once. CDR3 amino acids: CASSGTSVMGGEQFF. The CDR3, as DNA: TGTGCCAGTTCGGGGACTAGCGTTATGGGAGGTGAGCAGTTCTTC. This chain connects TRBV19 to TRBJ2-1; 10 positions agree with TRBD2. This CDR3 spans 15 amino acids. In germline, CDR1 is LNHDA, CDR2 SQIVND (reference sequence). V shed 8 bases, J shed 9 bases, and the junction held 13 bases outside the gene matches.

The V gene is TRBV3-1 (or the pseudogene TRBV3-2), the J gene TRBJ2-7; 8 bases match TRBD1. Germline V gene lookup returns CDR1 LGHDT and CDR2 YNNKEL (reference sequence). CDR3 length: 13 amino acids. V lost 3 bases and J lost 4; bases outside the gene matches: 2. DNA of the CDR3: TGTGCCAGCAGCCACCAGGGGGCATACGAGCAGTACGTC. Translating it yields CASSHQGAYEQYV.

This clone has just a few counts. The chain is built from TRBV5-1 and TRBJ1-4; tentative D call: TRBD1 (5 bases). The CDR3 totals 16 residues. Germline V CDR1 and CDR2: SGHRS, YFSETQ. The V gene lost 0 bases and the J gene lost 4 bases, with 13 bases spanning the gap. The CDR3 loop is CASSLGPGLGNEKLFF. The CDR3 DNA reads as TGCGCCAGCAGCTTGGGGCCGGGACTTGGTAATGAAAAACTGTTTTTT.

V and J are TRBV11-3 and TRBJ2-7, with 10 bases matching TRBD2. J gave up 2 bases and V 5 bases, and 6 bases lay outside the gene matches. Germline V gives CDR1 SGHNT, CDR2 YENEEA. This CDR3 is built from 15 residues. The chain's CDR3 is CASSQSGGAAYEQYF. As DNA, the CDR3 is TGTGCCAGCAGCCAGAGCGGGGGGGCCGCCTACGAGCAGTACTTC.

J is TRBJ1-1 and V is TRBV5-8; 9 bases align to TRBD1. The CDR3 extends over 14 amino acids. Germline-derived CDR1 and CDR2 are SGHTS and YDEGEE. Trimming cost V 6 bases and J 5 bases; bases outside gene matches: 8. The CDR3 protein is CASNRGLHGTEAFF. In DNA, the CDR3 is TGTGCCAGCAACAGGGGGCTTCACGGGACTGAAGCTTTCTTT.

J is TRBJ1-6 and V is TRBV5-5; 7 nucleotides agree with TRBD1. The CDR3 has 16 amino acids. The junction had 10 bases not matched to a gene; V was cut back by 4 bases and J by 6 bases. Germline assignment: CDR1 SGHKS and CDR2 YYEKEE (reference sequence). The CDR3, as DNA: TGTGCCAGCAGCCTTAACCCGGGACAGAGTAATTCACCCCTCCACTTT. It is translated as CASSLNPGQSNSPLHF. Using reference TRBV5-5 and TRBJ1-6 for the parts outside the CDR3, the full variable domain is DAGVTQSPTHLIKTRGQQVTLRCSPISGHKSVSWYQQVLGQGPQFIFQYYEKEERGRGNFPDRFSARQFPNYSSELNVNALLLGDSALYLCASSLNPGQSNSPLHFGNGTRLTVT.

The chain employs TRBV25-1 and TRBJ1-1; 8 bases are shared with TRBD1. The germline CDR1 and CDR2 sequences are MGHDK and SYGVNS. This CDR3 has 15 amino acids. Losses at the gene ends were 5 bases for V and 0 bases for J; bases not matched to a gene: 5. The CDR3 protein is CASSRGQGMNTEAFF. The CDR3 region has the DNA TGTGCCAGCAGTCGTGGACAGGGTATGAACACTGAAGCTTTCTTT. Using reference TRBV25-1 and TRBJ1-1 for the parts outside the CDR3, the full variable domain is EADIYQTPRYLVIGTGKKITLECSQTMGHDKMYWYQQDPGMELHLIHYSYGVNSTEKGDLSSESTVSRIRTEHFPLTLESARPSHTSQYLCASSRGQGMNTEAFFGQGTRLTVV.

The chain carries TRBV5-5 and TRBJ2-5, with TRBD2 identical over 12 bases. Germline CDR1 is SGHKS and CDR2 is YYEKEE (reference sequence). V was pared by 0 bases and J by 2 bases, with 5 bases of the junction left unmatched. This CDR3 region has 17 residues. CDR3: CASSLGGLAGGQETQYF. As DNA, the CDR3 is TGTGCCAGCAGCTTGGGAGGGCTAGCGGGGGGGCAAGAGACCCAGTACTTC.

The chain couples TRBV15 to TRBJ2-1; TRBD1 matches at 7 bases. The CDR3 runs to 16 residues. J gave up 9 bases and V 0 bases, and 11 bases lay outside the gene matches. Germline CDR1 LNHNV, CDR2 YYDKDF (reference sequence). For the CDR3, the DNA is TGTGCCACCAGCAGAGATCGGGCAGGGTCAGGGGGTGAGCAGTTCTTC. This translates into CATSRDRAGSGGEQFF.

The CDR3, as DNA: TGCGCCAGCAGCTTAAGGGGGGGCCCAGATGAAAAACTGTTTTTT. Amino acids: CASSLRGGPDEKLFF. V is TRBV5-1 and J is TRBJ1-4, with D maybe TRBD1 (6 bases). Germline assignment: CDR1 SGHRS and CDR2 YFSETQ. The CDR3 spans 15 residues. Trimming took 2 bases from V and 6 from J, leaving 14 bases between them.

The rearrangement uses TRBV18 and TRBJ1-5; 10 nucleotides line up with TRBD1. The CDR3 loop spans 17 amino acids. The trim removed 2 bases at V and 2 bases at J, leaving 6 bases unmatched. The V gene's germline CDR1 is KGHSH and CDR2 LQKENI. CDR3 amino acids: CASSPGSGTGGNQPQHF. The CDR3 DNA is TGTGCCAGCTCACCAGGTTCCGGGACAGGGGGCAATCAGCCCCAGCATTTT. The whole variable domain, filled in from reference TRBV18 and TRBJ1-5, reads NAGVMQNPRHLVRRRGQEARLRCSPMKGHSHVYWYRQLPEEGLKFMVYLQKENIIDESGMPKERFSAEFPKEGPSILRIQQVVRGDSAAYFCASSPGSGTGGNQPQHFGDGTRLSIL.

This clone was recorded once. The chain couples TRBV10-1 to TRBJ2-2; 10 bases are shared with TRBD2. V lost 9 bases to trimming and J lost 4 bases; unmatched junction nucleotides: 5. CDR3 length: 14 amino acids. Germline CDR1 is WNHNN and CDR2 is SYGVQD (reference sequence). CDR3 in amino acids: CASSLAGITGELFF. For the CDR3, the DNA is TGCGCCAGTTCACTAGCGGGGATCACCGGGGAGCTGTTTTTT.

This clone has more than one count but fewer than ten. The V gene is TRBV14, the J gene TRBJ2-2, with TRBD1 identical over 7 bases. The junction had 7 bases not matched to a gene; V was cut back by 0 bases and J by 3 bases. The germline V gene has CDR1 SGHDN and CDR2 FVKESK. The CDR3 spans 17 residues. The CDR3 DNA is TGTGCCAGCAGCCAAGATTTGGCCAGGGGGTACACCGGGGAGCTGTTTTTT. Its protein product is CASSQDLARGYTGELFF.